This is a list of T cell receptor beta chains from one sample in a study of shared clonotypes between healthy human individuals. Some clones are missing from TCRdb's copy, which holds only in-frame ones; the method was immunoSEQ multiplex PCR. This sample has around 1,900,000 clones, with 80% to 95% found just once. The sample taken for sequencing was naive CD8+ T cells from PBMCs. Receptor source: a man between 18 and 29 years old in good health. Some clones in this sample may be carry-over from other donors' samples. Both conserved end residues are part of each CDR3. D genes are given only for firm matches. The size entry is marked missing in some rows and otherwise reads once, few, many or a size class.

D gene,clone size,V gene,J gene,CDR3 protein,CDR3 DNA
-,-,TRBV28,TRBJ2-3,CASSLGSGSSTDTQYF,TGTGCCAGCAGTTTAGGAAGCGGGTCCAGCACAGATACGCAGTATTTT
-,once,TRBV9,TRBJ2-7,CASSGRSDSWYEQYF,TGTGCCAGCAGCGGCCGGTCGGACTCATGGTACGAGCAGTACTTC
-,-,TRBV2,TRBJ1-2,CASSAPKGRGNGYTF,TGTGCCAGCAGTGCCCCTAAGGGTAGGGGTAATGGCTACACCTTC
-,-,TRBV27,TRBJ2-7,CASSPSGGEKTYEQYF,TGTGCCAGCAGCCCATCCGGGGGAGAAAAAACCTACGAGCAGTACTTC
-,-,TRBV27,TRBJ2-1,CASRPLFGLYNEQFF,TGTGCCAGCAGGCCCCTTTTCGGCCTCTACAATGAGCAGTTCTTC
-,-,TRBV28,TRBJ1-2,CASRERARGYGYTF,TGTGCCAGCAGGGAGAGGGCAAGGGGGTATGGCTACACCTTC
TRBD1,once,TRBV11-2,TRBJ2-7,CASSWDRAYEQYF,TGTGCCAGCAGCTGGGACAGGGCCTACGAGCAGTACTTC
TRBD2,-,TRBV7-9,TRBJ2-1,CASSPGTRGDGYNEQFF,TGTGCCAGCAGCCCCGGGACTAGGGGCGATGGCTACAATGAGCAGTTCTTC
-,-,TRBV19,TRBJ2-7,CASSSVSSYEQYF,TGTGCCAGTAGTAGCGTGAGCTCCTACGAGCAGTACTTC
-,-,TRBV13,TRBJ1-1,CASSLKPMNTEAFF,TGTGCCAGCAGCTTAAAACCTATGAACACTGAAGCTTTCTTT
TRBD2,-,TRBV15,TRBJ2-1,CATSPGLAGVDYYNEQFF,TGTGCCACCAGCCCAGGACTAGCGGGAGTTGATTATTACAATGAGCAGTTCTTC
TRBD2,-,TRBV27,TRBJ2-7,CASSLRLAGAYEQYF,TGTGCCAGCAGTCTCCGACTAGCGGGAGCCTACGAGCAGTACTTC
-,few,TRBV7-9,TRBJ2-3,CASSLQSTQYF,TGTGCCAGCAGCTTACAGTCTACGCAGTATTTT
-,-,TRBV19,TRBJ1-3,CASRHTRGPGNTIYF,TGTGCCAGTAGACACACCCGGGGACCTGGAAACACCATATATTTT
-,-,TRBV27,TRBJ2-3,CASSLGLSSTDTQYF,TGTGCCAGCAGTTTAGGCCTTTCTAGCACAGATACGCAGTATTTT
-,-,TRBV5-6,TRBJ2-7,CASSLSLAEGIYEQYF,TGTGCCAGCAGCTTGTCATTAGCGGAGGGCATCTACGAGCAGTACTTC
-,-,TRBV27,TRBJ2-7,CASANFHEQYF,TGTGCCAGCGCCAATTTCCACGAGCAGTACTTC
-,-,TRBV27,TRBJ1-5,CASSLGRGLNQPQHF,TGTGCCAGCAGTTTGGGCAGGGGCCTTAATCAGCCCCAGCATTTT
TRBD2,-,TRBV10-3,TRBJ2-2,CAISEVGLARGELFF,TGTGCCATCAGTGAGGTGGGACTAGCACGCGGGGAGCTGTTTTTT
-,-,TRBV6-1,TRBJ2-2,CASSGYPGQRLTGELFF,TGTGCCAGCAGTGGATATCCGGGACAAAGGTTGACCGGGGAGCTGTTTTTT
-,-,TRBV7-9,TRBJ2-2,CASSLAHTGELFF,TGTGCCAGCAGCTTAGCGCACACCGGGGAGCTGTTTTTT
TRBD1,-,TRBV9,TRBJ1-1,CASSGGQGRNTEAFF,TGTGCCAGCAGCGGAGGACAGGGCAGGAACACTGAAGCTTTCTTT
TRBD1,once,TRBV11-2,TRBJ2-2,CASSLEAGQGTTGELFF,TGTGCCAGCAGCTTAGAGGCGGGACAGGGGACTACCGGGGAGCTGTTTTTT
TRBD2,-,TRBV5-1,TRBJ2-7,CASSSKAGGLDEQYF,TGCGCCAGCAGCTCGAAAGCGGGGGGCCTAGACGAGCAGTACTTC
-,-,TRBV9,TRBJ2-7,CASSASPQDEQYF,TGTGCCAGCAGCGCGTCCCCACAGGACGAGCAGTACTTC
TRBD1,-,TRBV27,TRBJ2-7,CASSLASGTGLYEQYF,TGTGCCAGCAGTTTAGCCTCCGGGACAGGGCTATACGAGCAGTACTTC
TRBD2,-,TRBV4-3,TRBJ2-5,CASSQGGDSGIQETQYF,TGCGCCAGCAGCCAAGGAGGAGATAGCGGGATCCAAGAGACCCAGTACTTC
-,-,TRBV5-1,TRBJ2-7,CASSLDLTPSYEQYF,TGCGCCAGCAGCTTAGATTTGACACCTTCCTACGAGCAGTACTTC
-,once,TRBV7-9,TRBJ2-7,CASTPTWGGQYDEQYF,TGTGCCAGCACCCCCACCTGGGGGGGACAGTACGACGAGCAGTACTTC
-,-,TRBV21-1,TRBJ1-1,CASSRIPNTEAFF,TGTGCCAGCAGCAGGATTCCCAACACTGAAGCTTTCTTT
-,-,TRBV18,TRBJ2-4,CASSPPGPRLGFAKNIQYF,TGTGCCAGCTCACCACCGGGACCTCGTTTGGGGTTCGCCAAAAACATTCAGTACTTC
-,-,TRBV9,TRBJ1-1,CASSNTRVSGPGLNTEAFF,TGTGCCAGCAGCAACACAAGGGTCTCCGGGCCGGGGTTGAACACTGAAGCTTTCTTT
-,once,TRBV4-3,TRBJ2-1,CASSQVVFGRGDNEQFF,TGCGCCAGCAGCCAAGTGGTCTTCGGCAGGGGTGACAATGAGCAGTTCTTC
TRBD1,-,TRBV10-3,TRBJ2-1,CAISGTGYNEQFF,TGTGCCATCAGTGGGACAGGGTACAATGAGCAGTTCTTC
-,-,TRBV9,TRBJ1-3,CASSVAGPGLNTIYF,TGTGCCAGCAGCGTAGCTGGGCCAGGGCTAAACACCATATATTTT
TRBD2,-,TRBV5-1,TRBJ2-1,CASSSEASGSLDYNEQFF,TGCGCCAGCAGCTCCGAGGCTAGCGGGAGTTTGGACTACAATGAGCAGTTCTTC
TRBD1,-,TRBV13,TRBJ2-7,CASSPGKEQGGAEQYF,TGTGCCAGCAGCCCAGGAAAGGAACAGGGGGGCGCCGAGCAGTACTTC
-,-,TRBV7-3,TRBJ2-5,CASSLIGGVQETQYF,TGTGCCAGCAGCTTAATTGGCGGGGTCCAAGAGACCCAGTACTTC
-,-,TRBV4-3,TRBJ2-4,CASSPRSHSGNIQYF,TGCGCCAGCAGCCCCCGTTCCCATTCGGGAAACATTCAGTACTTC
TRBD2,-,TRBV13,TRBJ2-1,CASSGGLAGYNEQFF,TGTGCCAGCAGCGGGGGACTAGCGGGGTACAATGAGCAGTTCTTC
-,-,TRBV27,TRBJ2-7,CASSLGVEQYF,TGTGCCAGCAGTCTAGGGGTGGAGCAGTACTTC
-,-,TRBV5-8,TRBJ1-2,CASSLGSYGYTF,TGTGCCAGCAGCTTGGGGTCTTATGGCTACACCTTC
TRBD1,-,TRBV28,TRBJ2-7,CASSFVQGVSEQYF,TGTGCCAGCAGTTTCGTACAGGGGGTTAGCGAGCAGTACTTC